The 21 T cell receptor beta chains given below trace back to one sample, sequenced in a study of OX40 agonist ivuxolimab in advanced cancers. Here immunoSEQ multiplex PCR was the method, and the copy in TCRdb shows in-frame clones only, minus some. The data hold tens of thousands of clones, with 85% to 90% observed a single time. The source material was CD4+ or CD8+ T cells sorted from blood, sampled in a trial of the OX40 agonist ivuxolimab. Every receptor here comes from an adult with an advanced solid tumor such as melanoma, head and neck, liver or kidney cancer.

The V call is TRBV5-1, the J call TRBJ2-5; D possibly corresponds to TRBD2 (7 bases). V was cut by 4 bases and J by 5 bases, with 21 bases left in between. The CDR3 length is 16 residues. CDR1 SGHRS and CDR2 YFSETQ come from the germline V gene. CDR3 DNA: TGCGCCAGCAGCCCCCTGGGGGGGGGCGCGTACGAGACCCAGTACTTC. Protein product: CASSPLGGGAYETQYF.

This sequence joins TRBV7-2 and TRBJ2-7; 9 nucleotides match TRBD1. CDR1 is SGHTA and CDR2 is FQGNSA in the germline V gene. Losses at the gene ends were 6 bases for V and 2 bases for J; bases not matched to a gene: 8. CDR3 length: 15 amino acids. CDR3 in DNA: TGTGCCAGCAGAGGGGTCGGGACAGGGCCCTACGAGCAGTACTTC. It specifies CASRGVGTGPYEQYF.

V gene TRBV2 combines with J gene TRBJ1-4, with TRBD1 matching over 8 bases. J gave up 8 bases and V 5 bases, and 7 bases lay outside the gene matches. CDR3 length: 14 residues. Per germline, CDR1 SNHLY and CDR2 FYNNEI. The CDR3 DNA reads as TGTGCCAGCAGTTGGGACAGGCTTGGAGAAAAACTGTTTTTT. Amino acids: CASSWDRLGEKLFF. The whole variable domain, remainder taken from reference TRBV2 and TRBJ1-4, is EPEVTQTPSHQVTQMGQEVILRCVPISNHLYFYWYRQILGQKVEFLVSFYNNEISEKSEIFDDQFSVERPDGSNFTLKIRSTKLEDSAMYFCASSWDRLGEKLFFGSGTQLSVL.

The chain combines TRBV7-9 with TRBJ2-3, with D maybe TRBD2 (5 bases). V lost 1 base and J lost 1, with 12 bases in between. CDR3 size: 16 residues. Germline V gene data show CDR1 as SEHNR and CDR2 as FQNEAQ (reference sequence). Here the CDR3 DNA reads TGTGCCAGCAGCTTAGTAGGCGGGTTGGGCACAGATACGCAGTATTTT. Translation: CASSLVGGLGTDTQYF.

The chain uses TRBV28 and TRBJ1-1; D is unresolved. The CDR3 has 13 amino acids. Trimming pared 5 bases from V and 5 bases from J, leaving 12 bases between. Germline assignment: CDR1 MDHEN and CDR2 SYDVKM. Written as DNA, the CDR3 is TGTGCCAGCAGTCTGGTGACGGGGACTGAAGCTTTCTTT. Amino acid sequence: CASSLVTGTEAFF.

As DNA, the CDR3 is TGCAGCGGCTCGACAGTCAAGGAGACCCAGTACTTC. Its protein product is CSGSTVKETQYF. The chain has TRBV29-1 and TRBJ2-5; perhaps TRBD1 as D (5 bases). The CDR3 sequence is 12 residues long. The germline gives CDR1 SQVTM, CDR2 ANQGSEA. V shed 7 bases and J shed 5 bases, with 14 bases lying between them.

The genes are TRBV19 and TRBJ1-4; D not certain. The CDR3 consists of 12 residues. Trimming stripped 1 base from V and 9 bases from J, with 6 bases between. Germline lookup yields CDR1 LNHDA and CDR2 SQIVND (reference sequence). CDR3 residues: CASSIGGKKLFF. For the CDR3, the DNA is TGTGCCAGTAGTATAGGAGGCAAAAAACTGTTTTTT.

The rearrangement uses TRBV7-9 and TRBJ2-1, with 11 nucleotides matching TRBD1. CDR3 size: 17 residues. Losses at the gene ends were 1 base for V and 12 bases for J; bases not matched to a gene: 14. Germline V gene sequence: CDR1 SEHNR, CDR2 FQNEAQ (reference sequence). CDR3 sequence: CASSLDDWTGGAGRQFF. The DNA for the CDR3 is TGTGCCAGCAGCTTAGACGATTGGACAGGGGGCGCCGGACGGCAGTTCTTC.

This rearrangement joins TRBV9 to TRBJ2-3, with TRBD1 matching over 7 bases. Germline CDR1 reads SGDLS; CDR2 reads YYNGEE. V shed 3 bases, J shed 0 bases, and the junction held 7 bases outside the gene matches. The CDR3 has 16 residues. CDR3 bases: TGTGCCAGCAGCGCCCACCGGGACAGCAGCACAGATACGCAGTATTTT. The encoded protein is CASSAHRDSSTDTQYF.

V usage is TRBV14 and J usage is TRBJ2-4; no definite D call. Germline assignment: CDR1 SGHDN and CDR2 FVKESK. The length of the CDR3 is 13 residues. Trimming stripped 1 base from V and 7 bases from J, with 8 bases between. The CDR3 loop reads CASSQAARNIQYF. DNA for the CDR3: TGTGCCAGCAGCCAAGCTGCTAGGAACATTCAGTACTTC. The whole variable domain, remainder taken from reference TRBV14 and TRBJ2-4, is EAGVTQFPSHSVIEKGQTVTLRCDPISGHDNLYWYRRVMGKEIKFLLHFVKESKQDESGMPNNRFLAERTGGTYSTLKVQPAELEDSGVYFCASSQAARNIQYFGAGTRLSVL.

The chain employs TRBV2 and TRBJ1-4; 9 positions agree with TRBD1. The V and J ends lost 3 bases and 4 bases, in that order; junction bases with no gene match: 3. The CDR3 contains 15 residues. The germline gives CDR1 SNHLY, CDR2 FYNNEI. The CDR3 nucleotides read TGTGCCAGCAGTGAGTTGGGACAGGGTAATGAAAAACTGTTTTTT. Amino acid sequence: CASSELGQGNEKLFF.

The chain uses TRBV19 and TRBJ2-5; D not certain. Trimming left V 3 bases short and J 5 bases short, with 16 bases between. Germline V lookup: CDR1 LNHDA, CDR2 SQIVND (reference sequence). The CDR3 contains 15 residues. The CDR3 nucleotides read TGTGCCAGTAGTATCTTCCTACAGCCCGCGGAGACCCAGTACTTC. Amino acid sequence: CASSIFLQPAETQYF.

This clone was found once. This chain connects TRBV14 to TRBJ2-7; 7 positions match TRBD1. The CDR3 is 14 amino acids. Unmatched junction bases numbered 10, after V lost 5 bases and J lost 6 bases. Germline V lookup: CDR1 SGHDN, CDR2 FVKESK. This CDR3 is CASSYDRVLSEQYF. The CDR3 DNA follows: TGTGCCAGCAGCTACGACAGGGTTCTGAGCGAGCAGTACTTC.

Sample share makes this clone medium-sized. The gene calls are TRBV6-6 and TRBJ1-5, with a weak D call TRBD1 (5 bases). CDR3 length: 14 amino acids. V was trimmed by 5 bases and J by 0 bases, leaving 8 bases between them. Germline CDR1 and CDR2: MNHNY and SVGAGI (reference sequence). The CDR3 spells CASSATDSNQPQHF. The CDR3 DNA reads as TGTGCCAGCAGTGCGACAGATAGCAATCAGCCCCAGCATTTT.

This clone has a handful of counts. This chain uses TRBV28 with TRBJ1-1; tentatively, D is TRBD1 (5 bases). Germline CDR1 MDHEN, CDR2 SYDVKM. The CDR3 has 15 amino acids. V gave up 7 bases and J gave up 5 bases, with 20 bases separating them. The CDR3 region has the DNA TGTGCCAGCATTCCTTCATCGGGGGTTTGGACTGAAGCTTTCTTT. It encodes CASIPSSGVWTEAFF.

This sequence joins TRBV28 and TRBJ1-5; TRBD1 matches at 7 bases. This CDR3 region has 14 residues. CDR1 is MDHEN and CDR2 is SYDVKM in the germline V gene. Trimming at V came to 6 bases and at J to 9 bases, leaving 11 bases not matched to a gene. The CDR3 DNA reads TGTGCCAGCAGCAATACAGGGGCATATCGGCCCCAGCATTTT. Protein sequence: CASSNTGAYRPQHF.

The chain carries TRBV14 and TRBJ2-1, with 9 bases lining up with TRBD2. Germline-derived CDR1 and CDR2 are SGHDN and FVKESK. The V and J ends lost 3 bases and 6 bases, in that order; junction bases with no gene match: 6. This CDR3 spans 15 amino acids. The CDR3 DNA sequence: TGTGCCAGCAGCCAGGGACTAGCCCCAGTCAATGAGCAGTTCTTC. Translation gives CASSQGLAPVNEQFF.

The rearrangement uses TRBV4-1 and TRBJ1-1; 8 bases line up with TRBD1. J was trimmed by 4 bases and V by 3 bases; bases with no gene match: 1. Germline-derived CDR1 and CDR2 are MGHRA and YSYEKL. The CDR3 length is 13 residues. The chain's CDR3 is CASSHTGGTEAFF. The DNA for the CDR3 is TGCGCCAGCAGCCATACAGGGGGCACTGAAGCTTTCTTT.

This chain links TRBV28 with TRBJ1-4; D possibly corresponds to TRBD1 (5 bases). V was pared by 4 bases and J by 4 bases, with 13 bases between. Germline assignment: CDR1 MDHEN and CDR2 SYDVKM. CDR3 length: 15 amino acids. CDR3 in amino acids: CASSSPGQDNEKLFF. The CDR3 nucleotides read TGTGCCAGCAGTTCCCCAGGGCAAGATAATGAAAAACTGTTTTTT.

The rearrangement joins TRBV30 to TRBJ2-6; D gene uncertain. Between the trimmed V and J ends, which lost 6 bases and 0 bases, there was a span of 21 bases. Looked up from germline, CDR1 is GTSNPN and CDR2 is SVGIG (reference sequence). This CDR3 contains 18 residues. The CDR3 nucleotides are TGTGCCTGCCATTTCGCAGTGCGGTCTAGCTCTGGGGCCAACGTCCTGACTTTC. Translation: CACHFAVRSSSGANVLTF.

The chain combines TRBV5-1 with TRBJ1-1, with 9 bases matching TRBD1. The V gene's germline CDR1 is SGHRS and CDR2 YFSETQ. The CDR3 runs 14 residues. V trimming: 5 bases; J trimming: 3 bases; junction bases outside the gene matches: 5. The DNA for the CDR3 is TGCGCCAGCAGGGGGGACAGGGCCTACACTGAAGCTTTCTTT. Translating gives CASRGDRAYTEAFF.